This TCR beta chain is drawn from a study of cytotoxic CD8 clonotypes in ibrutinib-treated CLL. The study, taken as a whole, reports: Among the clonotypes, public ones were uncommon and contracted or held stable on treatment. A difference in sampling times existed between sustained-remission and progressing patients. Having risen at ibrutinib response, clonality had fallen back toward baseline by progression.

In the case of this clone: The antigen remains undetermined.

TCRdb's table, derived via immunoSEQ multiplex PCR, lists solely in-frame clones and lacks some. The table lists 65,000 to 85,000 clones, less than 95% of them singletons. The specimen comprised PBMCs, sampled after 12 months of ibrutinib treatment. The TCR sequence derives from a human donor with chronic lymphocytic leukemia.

The CDR3 sequence: CASSLGSGSEKLFF. Written as DNA, the CDR3 is TGCGCCAGCAGCTTGGGGTCAGGGAGTGAAAAACTGTTTTTT. This rearrangement joins TRBV5-1 to TRBJ1-4, with a weak D call TRBD1 (5 bases). V was shortened by 0 bases and J by 7 bases, with 10 bases between the two germline ends. Germline V lookup: CDR1 SGHRS, CDR2 YFSETQ. The CDR3 contains 14 residues.